The rows below give T cell receptor beta chains drawn from one sample of a study of shared T cell receptors in the human thymus. Sequencing was performed with immunoSEQ multiplex PCR; in TCRdb, only in-frame clones are kept and a portion is missing. The profile shows under 450,000 clones, 85% to 95% of them singletons. The sample comprised thymocytes. All receptors come from a human donor. The CDR3 runs from the conserved cysteine through the conserved F or W. A D gene is named only where the DNA matches it firmly. Some rows have no size entry. The others give once, few or many, or a class for an expanded clone.

size | J | D | V | DNA | CDR3
NA | TRBJ2-2 | NA | TRBV5-4 | TGTGCCAGCAGCCGAAGACAGGTCGGAGACACCGGGGAGCTGTTTTTT | CASSRRQVGDTGELFF
NA | TRBJ2-7 | NA | TRBV28 | TGTGCCAGCAGTTTCCACCTAGCGGGACAGGGGTCCCACGAGCAGTACTTC | CASSFHLAGQGSHEQYF
NA | TRBJ1-2 | NA | TRBV4-3 | TGCGCCAGCAGCCAAGATTTGGGGGACCTAGCTAACTATGGCTACACCTTC | CASSQDLGDLANYGYTF
NA | TRBJ2-5 | TRBD1 | TRBV15 | TGTGCCACCAGCAGGTCCGGGACAGGGGTGGGCGAGACCCAGTACTTC | CATSRSGTGVGETQYF
NA | TRBJ2-7 | NA | TRBV7-9 | TGTGCCAGCAGCCTCGCCCCGTGGTGGGATTTAGGGGAGCAGTACTTC | CASSLAPWWDLGEQYF
NA | TRBJ2-7 | TRBD2 | TRBV28 | TGTGCCAGCAGTTGCAGGACTAGCGGGGCGTTGGGGAGCCACGAGCAGTACTTC | CASSCRTSGALGSHEQYF
NA | TRBJ2-5 | NA | TRBV28 | TGTGCCAGCAGTCTACCGGACAGCGAAAGGGTGGAGACCCAGTACTTC | CASSLPDSERVETQYF
NA | TRBJ1-5 | NA | TRBV2 | TGTGCCAGCAGAGAGCGACAGACTAGCAATCAGCCCCAGCATTTT | CASRERQTSNQPQHF
NA | TRBJ1-2 | TRBD1 | TRBV15 | TGTGCCACCTCCCAGGGGGGCTCTAAGAGCTACTATGGCTACACCTTC | CATSQGGSKSYYGYTF
NA | TRBJ2-3 | NA | TRBV7-2 | TGTGCCAGCAGCTTAGCTCGTGTCGCAGATACGCAGTATTTT | CASSLARVADTQYF
NA | TRBJ2-3 | NA | TRBV9 | TGTGCCAGCAGCGTAGCCCGGGCGGAGGGGACAGATACGCAGTATTTT | CASSVARAEGTDTQYF
NA | TRBJ1-2 | NA | TRBV20-1 | TGCAGTGCCCCGGCGGGTGGCTACACCTTC | CSAPAGGYTF
once | TRBJ2-6 | TRBD2 | TRBV5-1 | TGCGCCAGCAGCTTGGCGGGGGGTTCTGGGGCCAACGTCCTGACTTTC | CASSLAGGSGANVLTF
NA | TRBJ2-2 | TRBD1 | TRBV7-6 | TGTGCCAGCAGCTTTTGTGGAAGGGGGCTTCGGGATAGCACCGGGGAGCTGTTTTTT | CASSFCGRGLRDSTGELFF